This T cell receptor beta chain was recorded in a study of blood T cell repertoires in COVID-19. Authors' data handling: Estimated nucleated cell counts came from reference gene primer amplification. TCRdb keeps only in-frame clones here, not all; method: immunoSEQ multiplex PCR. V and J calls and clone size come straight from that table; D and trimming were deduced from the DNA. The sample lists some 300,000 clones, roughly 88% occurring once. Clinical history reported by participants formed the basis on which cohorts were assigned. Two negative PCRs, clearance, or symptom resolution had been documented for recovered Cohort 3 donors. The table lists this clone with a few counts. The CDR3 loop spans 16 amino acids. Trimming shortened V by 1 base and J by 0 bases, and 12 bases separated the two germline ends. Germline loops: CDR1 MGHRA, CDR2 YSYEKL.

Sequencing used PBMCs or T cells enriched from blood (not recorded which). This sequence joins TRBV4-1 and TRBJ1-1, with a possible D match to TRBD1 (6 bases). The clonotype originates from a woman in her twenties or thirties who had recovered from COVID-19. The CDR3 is CASSQGQGSLNTEAFF. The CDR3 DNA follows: TGCGCCAGCAGCCAAGGTCAGGGGTCCCTGAACACTGAAGCTTTCTTT.